These 5 T cell receptor beta chains were sequenced from one sample in a study of OX40 agonist ivuxolimab in advanced cancers. Produced via immunoSEQ multiplex PCR; TCRdb's table is partial and in-frame only. The sample yields approximately 59,000 clones, 88% seen once. Specimen: CD4+ or CD8+ T cells sorted from blood, collected in a trial of the OX40 agonist ivuxolimab. The receptors originated from an adult with an advanced solid tumor such as melanoma, head and neck, liver or kidney cancer.

The chain is built from TRBV11-3 and TRBJ2-2, with D uncertain. The germline gives CDR1 SGHNT, CDR2 YENEEA. V lost 4 bases, J lost 4 bases, and 7 bases lay in between. This CDR3 contains 13 residues. The CDR3 bases are TGTGCCAGCAGCTCAGGCTCCACCGGGGAGCTGTTTTTT. Translating it yields CASSSGSTGELFF. Drawing the rest from reference TRBV11-3 and TRBJ2-2, the complete variable domain is EAGVVQSPRYKIIEKKQPVAFWCNPISGHNTLYWYLQNLGQGPELLIRYENEEAVDDSQLPKDRFSAERLKGVDSTLKIQPAELGDSAVYLCASSSGSTGELFFGEGSRLTVL.

The rearrangement links TRBV10-3 to TRBJ2-1; perhaps TRBD2 as D (6 bases). The V gene's germline CDR1 is ENHRY and CDR2 SYGVKD. Trimming cost V 4 bases and J 0 bases, with 13 bases left between them. This CDR3 spans 16 amino acids. CDR3 in amino acids: CAISGGGLSSYNEQFF. In DNA form, the CDR3 reads TGTGCCATCAGTGGGGGTGGACTATCCTCCTACAATGAGCAGTTCTTC.

V is TRBV12-5 and J is TRBJ2-1; D remains ambiguous. The CDR3 has 13 amino acids. Germline CDR1 and CDR2: LGHNT and FRNRAP. V was pared by 8 bases and J by 2 bases, with 10 bases between. CDR3 residues: CASRLDTYNEQFF. CDR3 nucleotides: TGTGCTAGTAGGCTAGACACCTACAATGAGCAGTTCTTC.

This clone has a single count. The rearrangement uses TRBV18 and TRBJ2-7, with 9 bases aligning to TRBD1. Germline assignment: CDR1 KGHSH and CDR2 LQKENI. The CDR3 loop spans 15 amino acids. V lost 0 bases to trimming and J lost 5 bases; unmatched junction nucleotides: 5. This CDR3 reads CASSPPGTGRDEQYF. The CDR3 DNA is TGTGCCAGCTCACCACCCGGGACAGGGAGGGACGAGCAGTACTTC.

The chain combines TRBV5-1 with TRBJ2-3; 7 nucleotides line up with TRBD2. CDR1 is SGHRS and CDR2 is YFSETQ in the germline V gene. CDR3 length equals 15 residues. J gave up 3 bases and V 7 bases, and 11 bases lay outside the gene matches. This CDR3 is CASQSAGRVTDTQYF. In DNA form, the CDR3 reads TGCGCCAGCCAATCGGCGGGGAGGGTGACAGATACGCAGTATTTT. The variable domain in full, completed from reference TRBV5-1 and TRBJ2-3, reads KAGVTQTPRYLIKTRGQQVTLSCSPISGHRSVSWYQQTPGQGLQFLFEYFSETQRNKGNFPGRFSGRQFSNSRSEMNVSTLELGDSALYLCASQSAGRVTDTQYFGPGTRLTVL.